One sample yielded the 10 T cell receptor beta chains listed below, sequenced in a study of identical twins. TCRdb analysed the 5' RACE reads with MiXCR anew, one entry per CDR3 protein. Altogether over 500,000 distinct CDR3 sequences are present, roughly a fifth being singletons, with the ten largest covering 0.8% to 1%. These data were likewise used in another study, on T cells expressing NK-cell markers.

Material: CD4+ T cells sorted from blood. The receptors originated from a woman between 18 and 29 years old in good health.

The gene calls are TRBV12-3 or TRBV12-4 and TRBJ1-5; no definite D call. This CDR3 contains 14 residues. Trimming took 6 bases from V and 0 from J, leaving 9 bases between them. Here the CDR3 DNA reads TGTGCCAGCAGAGAGCAGGCTAGCAATCAGCCCCAGCATTTT. Translated: CASREQASNQPQHF.

The sample holds one count of this clonotype. J is TRBJ2-7 and V is TRBV7-9; no clear D. V lost 0 bases, J lost 3 bases, and 12 bases lay in between. This CDR3 has 15 amino acids. CDR1 and CDR2 (germline): SEHNR, FQNEAQ (reference sequence). CDR3 protein: CASSLAQAGVYEQYF. CDR3 sequence (DNA): TGTGCCAGCAGCTTAGCGCAGGCAGGTGTCTACGAGCAGTACTTC. Filled out from reference TRBV7-9 and TRBJ2-7, the complete variable domain reads DTGVSQNPRHKITKRGQNVTFRCDPISEHNRLYWYRQTLGQGPEFLTYFQNEAQLEKSRLLSDRFSAERPKGSFSTLEIQRTEQGDSAMYLCASSLAQAGVYEQYFGPGTRLTVT.

The chain has TRBV18 and TRBJ2-7; D not resolved. The CDR3 spans 12 residues. V was cut by 2 bases and J by 6 bases, with 8 bases left in between. From germline, CDR1 is KGHSH and CDR2 LQKENI. DNA of the CDR3: TGTGCCAGCTCACCAATACATAGCGAGCAGTACTTC. Residues: CASSPIHSEQYF.

At least ten counts were recorded for this clonotype. The chain employs TRBV11-2 and TRBJ2-3; the D is unclear. The V end lost 3 bases, the J end lost 7 bases, and 11 bases lay between the germline ends. CDR1 is SGHAT, CDR2 FQNNGV, per germline. CDR3 length equals 13 residues. CDR3 protein: CASSLKATHTQYF. Here the CDR3 DNA reads TGTGCCAGCAGCTTGAAGGCCACCCATACGCAGTATTTT.

The table lists this clonotype with a few counts. This rearrangement joins TRBV5-6 to TRBJ1-2; TRBD1 might be the D (5 bases). The CDR3 loop spans 16 amino acids. The germline gives CDR1 SGHDT, CDR2 YYEEEE. Trimming cost V 3 bases and J 4 bases, with 19 bases left between them. DNA for the CDR3: TGTGCCAGCAGCTGGGGCCGAGGAAGGGGCCTCTATGGCTACACCTTC. Protein: CASSWGRGRGLYGYTF.

This chain uses TRBV12-3 or TRBV12-4 with TRBJ2-2; D not resolved. V lost 6 bases, J lost 5 bases, and 22 bases lay in between. CDR3 length: 17 amino acids. Here the CDR3 reads CASSPENGWGWTGELFF. The DNA for the CDR3 is TGTGCCAGCAGCCCCGAAAATGGGTGGGGATGGACCGGGGAGCTGTTTTTT.

The genes are TRBV12-3 or TRBV12-4 and TRBJ2-5; 7 bases are shared with TRBD2. V dropped 2 bases and J dropped 5; count of bases not matched to a gene: 5. CDR3 length: 14 residues. The CDR3 DNA reads as TGTGCCAGCAGTTTAACGCGGGGGAGGGAGACCCAGTACTTC. Residues: CASSLTRGRETQYF.

The CDR3 loop reads CASSELGSGQTYGYTF. The CDR3 DNA sequence: TGTGCCAGCAGTGAATTGGGTTCGGGACAGACCTATGGCTACACCTTC. The J gene is TRBJ1-2, the V gene TRBV25-1; 7 bases agree with TRBD1. Germline loops: CDR1 MGHDK, CDR2 SYGVNS. The CDR3 extends over 16 amino acids. The ends lost 1 base at V and 4 bases at J; junction bases unmatched: 9.

This chain connects TRBV12-3 or TRBV12-4 to TRBJ2-7, with 8 bases matching TRBD1. CDR3 length: 15 residues. Trimming at V came to 4 bases and at J to 3 bases, leaving 8 bases not matched to a gene. CDR3: CASSSPDRGGYEQYF. DNA of the CDR3: TGTGCCAGCAGTTCGCCAGACAGGGGAGGCTACGAGCAGTACTTC.

The V and J genes are TRBV7-9 and TRBJ1-1; TRBD1 agrees at 8 bases. CDR1 SEHNR and CDR2 FQNEAQ come from the germline V gene (reference sequence). V lost 2 bases, J lost 4 bases, and 6 bases stayed unmatched. The length of the CDR3 is 15 residues. The CDR3 sequence: CASSLQGAEITEAFF. CDR3 bases: TGTGCCAGCAGCTTACAGGGGGCGGAAATCACTGAAGCTTTCTTT.